This is a list of T cell receptor beta chains from one sample in a study of regulatory and conventional T cells in RAG deficiency. Repertoires were generated with immunoSEQ multiplex PCR, while TCRdb's copy carries only in-frame clones and drops some. The table lists around 25,000 clones, 95% to 97% of them singletons, with 1% to 1.5% in the top ten. Separately, the same data were catalogued under a study of regulatory T cells.

The material sequenced was CD25- CD4+ T cells sorted from blood. These receptors all stem from a human donor in good health. The CDR3 runs from the conserved cysteine through the conserved F or W. The D gene is left open where the match is weak. Clone size is shown for a subset of rows, as once, few, many or a class of expanded clone.

j_call d_call clone_size v_call cdr3_aa cdr3_nt
TRBJ2-5 TRBD2 . TRBV6-5 CASSYWTSGVAQYF TGTGCCAGCAGTTACTGGACTAGCGGGGTGGCCCAGTACTTC
TRBJ1-3 . once TRBV19 CATLDSQNSGNTIYF TGTGCCACCCTGGACAGCCAGAACTCTGGAAACACCATATATTTT
TRBJ1-2 . . TRBV5-6 CASSLVGATTF TGTGCCAGCAGCTTGGTGGGGGCTACAACCTTC
TRBJ1-3 TRBD1 . TRBV9 CASSTDRDRLSGNTIYF TGTGCCAGCAGCACAGACCGGGACAGGCTCTCTGGAAACACCATATATTTT
TRBJ1-1 . few TRBV10-3 CASRTAPNTEAFF TGTGCCAGTAGGACAGCCCCGAACACTGAAGCTTTCTTT
TRBJ1-3 . . TRBV9 CASSPTGLFRNTIYF TGTGCCAGCAGCCCTACAGGGTTATTTAGAAACACCATATATTTT
TRBJ1-2 TRBD1 . TRBV30 CAFQQGVDYGYTF TGTGCCTTCCAACAGGGGGTTGACTATGGCTACACCTTC
TRBJ1-5 . . TRBV19 CASSMGGIGNQPQHF TGTGCCAGTAGTATGGGGGGGATTGGCAATCAGCCCCAGCATTTT
TRBJ2-7 . . TRBV5-1 CASSLATGEAYEQYF TGCGCCAGCAGCTTGGCTACAGGTGAGGCCTACGAGCAGTACTTC
TRBJ2-5 . . TRBV6-1 CASRTTPKETQYF TGTGCCAGCAGGACTACCCCGAAAGAGACCCAGTACTTC
TRBJ2-5 TRBD1 . TRBV28 CASIRTGEETQYF TGTGCCAGCATTAGGACAGGGGAAGAGACCCAGTACTTC
TRBJ1-2 . . TRBV6-1 CASSASEAGGYTF TGTGCCAGCAGTGCGTCTGAGGCGGGCGGCTACACCTTC
TRBJ2-7 . . TRBV10-3 CATARGTGSSDEQYF TGTGCCACCGCCCGCGGAACAGGGTCCTCCGACGAGCAGTACTTC
TRBJ1-1 . . TRBV2 CASSELAVGDTEAFF TGTGCCAGCAGTGAACTCGCGGTTGGCGACACTGAAGCTTTCTTT
TRBJ1-5 . . TRBV2 CASMLEQGNQPQHF TGTGCCAGCATGCTTGAACAGGGAAATCAGCCCCAGCATTTT
TRBJ2-2 . . TRBV19 CASSIVGADTGELFF TGTGCCAGTAGTATAGTTGGGGCGGACACCGGGGAGCTGTTTTTT
TRBJ1-1 TRBD1 . TRBV11-3 CASSSGQGALF TGTGCCAGCAGCTCGGGACAGGGGGCACTCTTT